The present entry profiles one T cell receptor (beta chain) with its context. The antigen is unknown. One end of the junction does not line up with germline, which may come from a read error. Without any cell sorting, roughly 20-33 mg of bulk tissue yielded co-extracted RNA and DNA. Production of TCR beta cDNA used 400 to 600 ng total RNA together with a constant-region primer. ARM-PCR, slightly modified, supplied the TCR beta libraries through three nested multiplex PCR rounds. TCRdb redid the calling of the multiplex PCR reads with MiXCR, one entry per CDR3 protein. The table shows roughly 25,000 distinct CDR3 sequences, with roughly 78% occurring only once. The data belong to a study of tumor-infiltrating lymphocytes in primary liver carcinoma. Study summary: There were roughly 3.5 to 8 million productive TCRbeta reads per sample, a yield similar across tissue types. Study-level results: Blood fell significantly below tumors in its top-250-clone fraction (p = 0.039).

The sequenced material came from liver tumor tissue from sampling region 3. Subset specified: tumor region T3, left-lateral pole. This clonotype was sampled from a man aged 35 to 55 with primary liver carcinoma and hepatitis B virus infection.

The CDR3 loop reads CTVPSGSDNTGELFF. CDR3 DNA: TGCACCGTTCCCAGCGGCAGCGATAACACCGGGGAGCTGTTCTTT. This chain links TRBV29-1 with TRBJ2-2; D perhaps matches TRBD2 (5 bases). The CDR3 extends over 15 amino acids. Germline CDR1 reads SQVTM; CDR2 reads ANQGSEA.